This TCR beta chain was sequenced in a study of blood T cell repertoires in COVID-19 (dated by TCRdb to the early 2020s). At the level of the whole study: Collaborator samples came from the United States, Italy and Spain and covered acute and convalescent phases of COVID-19. The material from the prospective study consisted of cDNA or gDNA derived from T cells, B-cell-depleted T cells, or PBMCs. The samples were drawn from the first 160 participants of the ongoing ImmuneRACE study and from 1,254 subjects provided by 6 global collaborators. Nearly every sample came with metadata listing a de-identified subject ID, COVID-19 status, age in years and sex. The repertoires were released in a freely available public database meant as a resource for research on the immune response to SARS-CoV-2. Deeply sampled blood TCRbeta repertoires from subjects exposed to, actively infected with, or recovered from COVID-19 were included in the dataset. Where HLA class I and class II types were available, the types were taken from metadata supplied by the sample provider, not from assay-based typing.

Broad study findings and their caveats: The amount of clinical and demographic metadata varied by source and participant and was provided uncurated.

Points on this clone: Its antigen is still unknown. No base quality information exists; no much larger clone differs at one position.

TCRbeta CDR3 regions were amplified from genomic DNA using the immunoSEQ Assay, a bias-controlled multiplex PCR. Per the original workflow: Within the assay, amplification of reference gene primers was used to estimate how many nucleated cells each sample contained. To quantify the absolute abundance of each unique TCRbeta CDR3 rearrangement, sequence reads were collapsed and filtered. For each sample, productive Simpson clonality was calculated by taking the square root of Simpson's diversity index across productive rearrangements. This is the immuneACCESS table as TCRdb keeps it, with only in-frame sequences that have V and J called. A part of the clones is gone; compared with another copy, unresolved V genes explain less than half, and the rest is unexplained. V and J calls and clone size follow that table, whereas D and trimming were derived from the DNA. The sample table lists 200,000 or so clones, 88% of them with a count of one. The ten largest clones represent around 2.7% of the sample.

From V the trimming removes 0 bases and from J it removes 5 bases, while the gene matches leave 1 base of the junction unaccounted for. The CDR3 contains 13 residues, cysteine and phenylalanine counted. Only CDR3 DNA remains: 39 bases, in frame from the first base. CDR1 and CDR2 were assigned from the germline V gene (reference sequence) as SGHNT and YYREEE. Enrolling through a virtual design, the prospective study's participants ranged in age from roughly 18 to 90 years and lived across roughly 23 United States geographic areas. In the prospective study, participants were assigned to cohorts based on the clinical history participants reported in a screening survey and a study questionnaire. ImmuneRACE Cohort 3 recovered participants were defined by two consecutive negative NP/OP PCR tests, healthcare professional clearance, or symptom resolution. Mobile phlebotomists in the prospective study collected whole blood, serum and a nasopharyngeal or oropharyngeal swab from every participant. Participants in the prospective study had the option to provide additional blood draws and questionnaires over a roughly two-month period. Blood samples from the prospective study were shipped frozen or at room temperature prior to DNA extraction.

The sequence was collected from a woman aged 25 to 39 who had recovered from COVID-19. The rearrangement combines TRBV5-4 with TRBJ2-5, with TRBD2 matching 7 junction bases. What was sequenced was PBMCs or T cells enriched from blood (not recorded which). Here is the DNA: TGTGCCAGCAGCTTGGACGGGGGGGAGACCCAGTACTTC. It is translated as CASSLDGGETQYF.